The T cell receptor beta chain described here comes from a study of cytomegalovirus exposure and HLA in healthy donors. Study information: In a previous analysis, nearly 120 million unique TCR beta sequences were found from 170 million or so T cells.

Researchers ran the PCR with 60 Vbeta and 13 Jbeta primers. Source study methods: Unique TCR beta chains numbered roughly 80 million in a later analysis, with approximately 10 million shared. Profiled with immunoSEQ multiplex PCR; TCRdb holds only in-frame clones, not every one. The V and J calls and clone size were taken over from that table, and D and trimming were inferred from the DNA. The clone table shows more than 45,000 clones, with the ten largest holding 12%. As for this clone: Its specificity is unknown.

General study findings and limits: According to reports, the classifier identified cytomegalovirus status with high specificity and sensitivity.

The junction had 16 bases not matched to a gene; V was cut back by 6 bases and J by 5 bases. The CDR3 is made up of 16 amino acids. Germline V gene data show CDR1 as ENHRY and CDR2 as SYGVKD. The rearrangement uses TRBV10-3 and TRBJ2-7, with 7 bases lining up with TRBD1. Sequenced input: PBMCs. The origin of this receptor is a woman aged 25-40 years in good health and CMV-seropositive. CDR3 in DNA: TGTGCCATCAGCGATACAGGGGCTTCCCAAGGGGACGAGCAGTACTTC. Translated, it gives CAISDTGASQGDEQYF.